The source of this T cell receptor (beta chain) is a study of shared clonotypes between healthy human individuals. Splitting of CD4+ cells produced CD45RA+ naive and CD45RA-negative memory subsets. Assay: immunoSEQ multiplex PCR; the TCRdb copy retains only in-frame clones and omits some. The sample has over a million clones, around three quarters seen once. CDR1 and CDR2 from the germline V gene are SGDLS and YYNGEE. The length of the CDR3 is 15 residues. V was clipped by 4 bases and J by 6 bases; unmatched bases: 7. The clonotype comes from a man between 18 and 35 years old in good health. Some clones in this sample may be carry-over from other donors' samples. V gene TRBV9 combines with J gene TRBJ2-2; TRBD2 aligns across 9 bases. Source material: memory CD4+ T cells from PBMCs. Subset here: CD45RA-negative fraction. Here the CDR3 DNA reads TGTGCCAGCAGCTTCTTAGCGGGAGACGCCGGGGAGCTGTTTTTT. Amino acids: CASSFLAGDAGELFF. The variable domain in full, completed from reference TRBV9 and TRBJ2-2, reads DSGVTQTPKHLITATGQRVTLRCSPRSGDLSVYWYQQSLDQGLQFLIQYYNGEERAKGNILERFSAQQFPDLHSELNLSSLELGDSALYFCASSFLAGDAGELFFGEGSRLTVL.